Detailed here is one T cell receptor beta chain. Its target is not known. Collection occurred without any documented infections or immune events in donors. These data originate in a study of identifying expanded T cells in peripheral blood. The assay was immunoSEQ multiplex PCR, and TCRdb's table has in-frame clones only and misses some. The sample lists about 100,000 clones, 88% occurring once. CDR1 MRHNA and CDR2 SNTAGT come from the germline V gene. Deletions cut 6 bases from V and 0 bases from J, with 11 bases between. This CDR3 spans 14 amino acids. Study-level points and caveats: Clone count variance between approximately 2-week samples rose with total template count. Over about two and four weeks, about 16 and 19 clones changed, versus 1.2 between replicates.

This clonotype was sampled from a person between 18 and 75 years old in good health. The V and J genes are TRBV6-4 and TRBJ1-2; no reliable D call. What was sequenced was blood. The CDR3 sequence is CASRVDAANYGYTF. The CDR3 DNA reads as TGTGCCAGCAGGGTAGACGCAGCTAACTATGGCTACACCTTC.